This passage covers 18 T cell receptor beta chains from one sample sequenced in a study of T cell changes during pregnancy in multiple sclerosis. This table comes from immunoSEQ multiplex PCR, and its TCRdb copy is limited to in-frame clones, with some not included. The sample yields tens of thousands of clones, about 91% seen once. This specimen was CD4+ T cells from peripheral blood mononuclear cells, taken in the second trimester of pregnancy. The receptors come from a female donor in good health, enrolled as a control in a pregnancy study.

The chain joins TRBV28 to TRBJ2-7; 7 bases map to TRBD1. CDR3 length: 14 amino acids. Trimming took 7 bases from V and 0 from J; bases not matched to a gene: 6. CDR1 is MDHEN, CDR2 SYDVKM, per germline. Written as DNA, the CDR3 is TGTGCCAGCACCGAGGGACAGCCCTCCTACGAGCAGTACTTC. Translating it yields CASTEGQPSYEQYF.

J is TRBJ2-7 and V is TRBV5-6; 7 positions agree with TRBD1. Germline lookup yields CDR1 SGHDT and CDR2 YYEEEE. The CDR3 covers 13 residues. V was clipped by 4 bases and J by 5 bases; unmatched bases: 6. The CDR3 bases are TGTGCCAGCAGCGACACAGGGGTCCACGAGCAGTACTTC. This translates into CASSDTGVHEQYF.

The V call is TRBV5-1, the J call TRBJ2-5; 9 nucleotides agree with TRBD2. J lost 5 bases, V lost 3 bases, and 8 bases had no gene match. Germline V gene sequence: CDR1 SGHRS, CDR2 YFSETQ. CDR3 size: 15 residues. This CDR3 reads CASSSVAGEWETQYF. CDR3 coding DNA: TGCGCCAGCAGCTCAGTAGCGGGGGAATGGGAGACCCAGTACTTC.

The rearrangement uses TRBV5-1 and TRBJ2-7; D may be TRBD2 (5 bases). Trimming took 4 bases from V and 6 from J, leaving 17 bases between them. The CDR3 covers 14 residues. In germline, CDR1 is SGHRS, CDR2 YFSETQ. The CDR3, as DNA: TGCGCCAGCAGCCTCGTGGGTGGGAGCTTCGAGCAGTACTTC. Its protein is CASSLVGGSFEQYF. The full variable domain, rest sourced from reference TRBV5-1 and TRBJ2-7, is KAGVTQTPRYLIKTRGQQVTLSCSPISGHRSVSWYQQTPGQGLQFLFEYFSETQRNKGNFPGRFSGRQFSNSRSEMNVSTLELGDSALYLCASSLVGGSFEQYFGPGTRLTVT.

The rearrangement uses TRBV18 and TRBJ1-2, with 12 bases that match TRBD1. Per germline, CDR1 KGHSH and CDR2 LQKENI. With 4 bases clipped from V and 4 bases from J, the junction kept 7 bases outside the gene matches. The CDR3 runs to 16 residues. The CDR3 loop reads CASSLTGTGGFYGYTF. Here the CDR3 DNA reads TGTGCCAGCTCACTAACCGGGACAGGGGGCTTCTATGGCTACACCTTC. Full variable domain (rest looked up from reference TRBV18 and TRBJ1-2): NAGVMQNPRHLVRRRGQEARLRCSPMKGHSHVYWYRQLPEEGLKFMVYLQKENIIDESGMPKERFSAEFPKEGPSILRIQQVVRGDSAAYFCASSLTGTGGFYGYTFGSGTRLTVV.

This sequence joins TRBV19 and TRBJ1-2; D remains unclear. This CDR3 has 12 residues. The germline V gene encodes CDR1 LNHDA and CDR2 SQIVND (reference sequence). The V end was cut by 3 bases, the J end by 5 bases, with 7 bases between. The CDR3 spells CASSIDTYGYTF. The CDR3 coding sequence is TGTGCCAGTAGTATCGACACATATGGCTACACCTTC.

This sequence joins TRBV7-2 and TRBJ2-5, with 14 nucleotides matching TRBD2. The J segment lost 5 bases and the V segment lost 2 bases, leaving 7 bases of the junction unmatched. The V gene's germline CDR1 is SGHTA and CDR2 FQGNSA. The CDR3 spans 17 residues. The CDR3 coding sequence is TGTGCCAGCAGCTTATACGGGACTAGCGGGAGTAGGGAGACCCAGTACTTC. This gives the protein CASSLYGTSGSRETQYF.

On this clone itself: Additional DNA sequences in this sample encode the identical CDR3. The chain recombines TRBV5-1 with TRBJ2-1; 12 nucleotides line up with TRBD2. This CDR3 has 16 amino acids. V trimming: 0 bases; J trimming: 9 bases; junction bases outside the gene matches: 7. CDR1 and CDR2 from the germline V gene are SGHRS and YFSETQ. The CDR3 DNA reads TGCGCCAGCAGCTTGGACCCGGGACTAGCGGGCAGTGAGCAGTTCTTC. Protein sequence: CASSLDPGLAGSEQFF.

The chain couples TRBV5-1 to TRBJ1-1; possible D gene TRBD1, 5 bases. Germline V CDR1 and CDR2: SGHRS, YFSETQ. The CDR3 is 15 amino acids. The ends were cut back, 0 bases at V and 1 base at J, with 10 bases in the middle. The chain's CDR3 is CASSLVGGENTEAFF. In DNA, the CDR3 is TGCGCCAGCAGCTTGGTCGGGGGAGAGAACACTGAAGCTTTCTTT.

This clone was picked up one time. This sequence joins TRBV2 and TRBJ1-5; the D gene is possibly TRBD1 (5 bases). CDR1 is SNHLY and CDR2 is FYNNEI in the germline V gene. The CDR3 has 13 amino acids. Trimming shortened V by 2 bases and J by 4 bases, and 6 bases separated the two germline ends. The CDR3 region is CASSERGNQPQHF. CDR3 in DNA: TGTGCCAGCAGTGAAAGGGGTAATCAGCCCCAGCATTTT.

The V and J genes are TRBV5-1 and TRBJ2-1; 9 bases are shared with TRBD2. In germline, CDR1 is SGHRS, CDR2 YFSETQ. V shed 0 bases, J shed 10 bases, and the junction held 8 bases outside the gene matches. This CDR3 has 15 amino acids. The CDR3 sequence: CASSLGGGGAPEQFF. DNA for the CDR3: TGCGCCAGCAGCTTGGGTGGCGGGGGGGCCCCAGAGCAGTTCTTC.

The count of this clone is one. The rearrangement joins TRBV5-4 to TRBJ2-3; tentatively, D is TRBD2 (6 bases). The CDR3 covers 17 residues. Germline CDR1 and CDR2: SGHNT and YYREEE (reference sequence). Trimming pared 4 bases from V and 7 bases from J, leaving 25 bases between. The CDR3 region is CASSAGTAGTSFYTQYF. The DNA for the CDR3 is TGTGCCAGCAGCGCCGGGACGGCAGGGACTTCTTTTTATACGCAGTATTTT.

The chain employs TRBV7-6 and TRBJ2-5; maybe TRBD2 (6 bases). Germline CDR1 reads SGHVS; CDR2 reads FNYEAQ. The CDR3 loop spans 15 amino acids. Trimming left V 2 bases short and J 9 bases short, with 19 bases between. The CDR3 nucleotides read TGTGCCAGCAGCTTAAGCCCAGGTGACTGGGGGGCCCAGTACTTC. Residues: CASSLSPGDWGAQYF.

The J gene is TRBJ2-1, the V gene TRBV28; no firm D call. CDR3 length: 10 amino acids. Trimming removed 11 bases from V and 7 bases from J, with 9 bases in between. In germline, CDR1 is MDHEN, CDR2 SYDVKM. The CDR3 region is CACGTNEQFF. The DNA for the CDR3 is TGTGCCTGCGGAACGAATGAGCAGTTCTTC.

The J gene is TRBJ2-1, the V gene TRBV7-2; TRBD2 matches at 7 bases. Germline CDR1 and CDR2: SGHTA and FQGNSA. The length of the CDR3 is 14 residues. V shed 3 bases, J shed 5 bases, and the junction held 4 bases outside the gene matches. The CDR3 sequence: CASSFTLADNEQFF. The CDR3 DNA reads as TGTGCCAGCAGCTTTACGCTAGCGGACAATGAGCAGTTCTTC.

The chain employs TRBV7-9 and TRBJ1-1; D might be TRBD1 (6 bases). Germline CDR1 and CDR2: SEHNR and FQNEAQ (reference sequence). The CDR3 consists of 15 residues. Trimming took 9 bases from V and 5 from J, leaving 22 bases between them. The CDR3 region has the DNA TGTGCCAGTAGGGGGGGCGATCTTATGGTGACTGAAGCTTTCTTT. Translation: CASRGGDLMVTEAFF.

This clone was recorded only once. This chain links TRBV6-6 with TRBJ2-1; a possible D gene is TRBD2 (7 bases). CDR3 length: 14 amino acids. Germline V CDR1 and CDR2: MNHNY, SVGAGI (reference sequence). Between the trimmed V and J ends, which lost 4 bases and 8 bases, there was a span of 15 bases. The CDR3 DNA reads TGTGCCAGCAGTTCGGGGGGCCTTATAGATGAGCAGTTCTTC. The encoded protein is CASSSGGLIDEQFF.

This clone was counted a few times. This chain uses TRBV9 with TRBJ2-7, with 9 nucleotides matching TRBD2. Germline values: CDR1 SGDLS, CDR2 YYNGEE. This CDR3 spans 20 amino acids. The trim removed 4 bases at V and 1 base at J, leaving 21 bases unmatched. The CDR3 DNA follows: TGTGCCAGCAGCCGCGAGTCGAGGCTAGCGGGAAGTTCCGGGTCCTACGAGCAGTACTTC. It encodes CASSRESRLAGSSGSYEQYF.